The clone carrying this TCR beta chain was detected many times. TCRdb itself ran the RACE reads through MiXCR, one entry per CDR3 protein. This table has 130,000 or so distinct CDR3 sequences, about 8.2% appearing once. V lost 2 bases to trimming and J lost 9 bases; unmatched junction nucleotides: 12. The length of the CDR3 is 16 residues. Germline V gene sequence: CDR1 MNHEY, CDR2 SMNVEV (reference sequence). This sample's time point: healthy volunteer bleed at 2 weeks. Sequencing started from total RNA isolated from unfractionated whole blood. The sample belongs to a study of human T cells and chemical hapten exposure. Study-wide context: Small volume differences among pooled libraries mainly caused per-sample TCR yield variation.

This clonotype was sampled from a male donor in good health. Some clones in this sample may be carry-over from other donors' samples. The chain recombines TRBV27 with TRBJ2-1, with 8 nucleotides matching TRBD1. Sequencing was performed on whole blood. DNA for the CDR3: TGTGCCAGCAGTTTACCCGGGACAGGACCAGGGGGTGAGCAGTTCTTC. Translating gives CASSLPGTGPGGEQFF.